This TCR beta chain was identified during a study of T cell responses to AZD1222 COVID-19 vaccine. Overall study: Second doses at about 4 or about 12 weeks were pooled.

The repertoire was sequenced with immunoSEQ multiplex PCR; TCRdb's copy has only in-frame clones and lacks some. The sample lists approximately 120,000 clones, approximately 88% seen once, with around 6% in the top ten. Study results and caveats: Among AZD1222 vaccinees, only six or seven were seropositive at baseline. Spike-specific TCR breadth rose after two AZD1222 doses, and depth rose as well.

The sample holds a few counts of this clone. As yet, its antigen is unknown. Looked up from germline, CDR1 is LNHDA and CDR2 is SQIVND (reference sequence). V lost 7 bases, J lost 1 base, and 10 bases lay in between. This CDR3 region has 13 residues. The TCR sequence derives from an adult in good health. Sample: peripheral blood, taken on day 0 of AZD1222 vaccination. This sequence joins TRBV19 and TRBJ1-1; D gene ambiguous. In nucleotides, the CDR3 is TGTGCCAGTAAGGTTCAAACGAACACTGAAGCTTTCTTT. This gives the protein CASKVQTNTEAFF. Using reference TRBV19 and TRBJ1-1 for the parts outside the CDR3, the full variable domain is DGGITQSPKYLFRKEGQNVTLSCEQNLNHDAMYWYRQDPGQGLRLIYYSQIVNDFQKGDIAEGYSVSREKKESFPLTVTSAQKNPTAFYLCASKVQTNTEAFFGQGTRLTVV.